These T cell receptor beta chains were read from a single sample in a study of T cell responses to AZD1222 COVID-19 vaccine. Sequencing was performed with immunoSEQ multiplex PCR; in TCRdb, only in-frame clones are kept and a portion is missing. The table lists some 170,000 clones, around 89% of them singletons. Sequenced material: peripheral blood, taken 28 days after the second dose of the MenACWY control vaccine. All receptors come from an adult who received the MenACWY meningococcal vaccine as a control. Each CDR3 is given with its conserved first and last residue. The D gene is left open where the match is weak. Size tells how often a clone was seen (once, few, many) or the class of an expanded clone, and some rows leave it out.

j_call cdr3_length d_call clone_size v_call cdr3_aa cdr3_nt
TRBJ2-3 18 TRBD1 . TRBV7-2 CASSSKGGWGQATDTQYF TGTGCCAGCAGCTCAAAGGGTGGCTGGGGACAGGCCACAGATACGCAGTATTTT
TRBJ2-7 15 TRBD1 . TRBV7-9 CASSLTGASSYEQYF TGTGCCAGCAGCTTGACAGGGGCCAGCTCCTACGAGCAGTACTTC
TRBJ1-5 16 TRBD1 . TRBV19 CASSIPRTGDNQPQHF TGTGCCAGTAGTATCCCCAGGACAGGGGACAATCAGCCCCAGCATTTT
TRBJ2-1 18 . . TRBV24-1 CATSDFGEAGFSYNEQFF TGTGCCACCAGTGATTTCGGTGAAGCGGGTTTCTCCTACAATGAGCAGTTCTTC
TRBJ2-1 17 TRBD2 . TRBV5-1 CASSLESSGSPYNEQFF TGCGCCAGCAGCTTGGAATCCAGCGGGAGTCCCTACAATGAGCAGTTCTTC
TRBJ1-5 14 . . TRBV24-1 CATSDSRGKQPQHF TGTGCCACCAGTGATTCCCGGGGCAAACAGCCCCAGCATTTT
TRBJ2-7 14 TRBD2 . TRBV10-3 CAISDLGLAGEQYF TGTGCCATCAGTGACCTTGGACTAGCTGGCGAGCAGTACTTC
TRBJ1-4 14 . . TRBV6-5 CASRAGFNNEKLFF TGTGCCAGCAGGGCAGGGTTCAATAATGAAAAACTGTTTTTT
TRBJ2-3 15 TRBD1 once TRBV18 CASSPQGQSPDTQYF TGTGCCAGCTCACCACAGGGACAGTCCCCAGATACGCAGTATTTT
TRBJ2-1 15 TRBD1 . TRBV9 CASSVAAGGFNEQFF TGTGCCAGCAGCGTAGCGGCAGGGGGCTTCAATGAGCAGTTCTTC
TRBJ2-7 13 . once TRBV7-2 CASSLGPSYEQYF TGTGCCAGCAGCTTAGGGCCGTCCTACGAGCAGTACTTC
TRBJ1-2 17 TRBD1 . TRBV4-3 CASSQTRLTGKIEGYTF TGCGCCAGCAGCCAAACGAGGTTGACAGGGAAAATCGAAGGCTACACCTTC
TRBJ2-5 15 . . TRBV5-1 CASSLRETGTETQYF TGCGCCAGCAGTTTACGGGAGACCGGTACGGAGACCCAGTACTTC
TRBJ2-2 15 . . TRBV10-3 CAISDPGSSTGELFF TGTGCCATCAGTGACCCCGGCTCCTCAACCGGGGAGCTGTTTTTT
TRBJ2-1 12 . once TRBV27 CASSTGYNEQFF TGTGCCAGCAGTACAGGGTACAATGAGCAGTTCTTC